This is a list of T cell receptor beta chains from one sample in a study of T cell changes during pregnancy in multiple sclerosis. Sequenced by immunoSEQ multiplex PCR; TCRdb stores in-frame clones only, minus some. The table shows about 40,000 clones, with 75% to 95% occurring only once. The sequencing used CD4+ T cells from peripheral blood mononuclear cells, collected in the second trimester of pregnancy. These receptors were taken from a female donor in good health, enrolled as a control in a pregnancy study. CDR3s include the opening cysteine and the closing phenylalanine or tryptophan. Fields, in order: D gene, J gene, V gene, CDR3 length, CDR3 DNA, CDR3 protein. D genes are given only for firm matches.

. TRBJ2-7 TRBV7-9 15 TGTGCCAGCAGCTTAGTTCGGGGCGGGAACTACGAGCAGTACTTC CASSLVRGGNYEQYF
TRBD1 TRBJ1-1 TRBV5-1 16 TGCGCCAGCAGCTTGACCGGGACAGGGACCAACACTGAAGCTTTCTTT CASSLTGTGTNTEAFF
TRBD2 TRBJ2-1 TRBV7-7 16 TGTGCTAGCAGCCTAGGGACTAGCGGGGGGGTGGATGAGCAGTTCTTC CASSLGTSGGVDEQFF
. TRBJ1-1 TRBV29-1 12 TGCAGCGCAGGGCGGACGAACACTGAAGCTTTCTTT CSAGRTNTEAFF
. TRBJ2-3 TRBV6-1 12 TGTGCCAGCACGGGGTCCACAGATACGCAGTATTTT CASTGSTDTQYF
TRBD1 TRBJ2-3 TRBV4-3 16 TGCGCCAGCAGCCAAGATCTAGGGACAGGGGCAGATACGCAGTATTTT CASSQDLGTGADTQYF
. TRBJ1-2 TRBV28 14 TGTGCCAGCATTTCTCCCAGGGTTGACTATGGCTACACCTTC CASISPRVDYGYTF
. TRBJ1-1 TRBV15 15 TGTGCCACCAGCCGTGGGGGGAACAGGAACACTGAAGCTTTCTTT CATSRGGNRNTEAFF
TRBD1 TRBJ2-7 TRBV19 15 TGTGCCAGTAGCCCTCCGGGACAGGGACTCTACGAGCAGTACTTC CASSPPGQGLYEQYF
. TRBJ2-7 TRBV27 14 TGTGCCAGCAGTTTATGGGGTGGCCAGGGCGAGCAGTACTTC CASSLWGGQGEQYF
. TRBJ1-1 TRBV5-1 14 TGCGCCAGCAGCTTAACGCAGGGGTACGGTGAAGCTTTCTTT CASSLTQGYGEAFF